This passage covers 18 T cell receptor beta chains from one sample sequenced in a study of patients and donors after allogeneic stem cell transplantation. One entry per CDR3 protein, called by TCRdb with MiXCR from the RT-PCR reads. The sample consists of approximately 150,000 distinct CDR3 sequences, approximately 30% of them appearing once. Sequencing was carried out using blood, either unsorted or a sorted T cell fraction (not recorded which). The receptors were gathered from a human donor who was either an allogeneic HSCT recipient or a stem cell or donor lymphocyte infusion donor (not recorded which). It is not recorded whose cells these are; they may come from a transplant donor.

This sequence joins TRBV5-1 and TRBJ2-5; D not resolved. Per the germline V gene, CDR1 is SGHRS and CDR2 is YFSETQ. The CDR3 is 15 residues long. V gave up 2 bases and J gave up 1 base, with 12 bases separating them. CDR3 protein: CASSLRSLSQETQYF. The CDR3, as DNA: TGCGCCAGCAGCTTAAGGTCGCTCTCCCAAGAGACCCAGTACTTC.

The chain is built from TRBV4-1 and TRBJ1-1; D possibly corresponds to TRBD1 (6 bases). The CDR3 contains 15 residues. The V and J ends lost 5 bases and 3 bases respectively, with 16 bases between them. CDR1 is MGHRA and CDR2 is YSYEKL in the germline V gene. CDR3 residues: CASSEGQRIYTEAFF. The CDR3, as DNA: TGCGCCAGCAGCGAAGGACAGCGGATTTACACTGAAGCTTTCTTT.

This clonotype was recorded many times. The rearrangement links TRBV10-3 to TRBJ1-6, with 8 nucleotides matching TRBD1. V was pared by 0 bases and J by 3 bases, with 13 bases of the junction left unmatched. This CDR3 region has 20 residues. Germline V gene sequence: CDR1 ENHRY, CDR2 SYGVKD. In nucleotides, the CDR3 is TGTGCCATCAGTGAGTCATGGGTTTCGACAGGGGCCGACTATAATTCACCCCTCCACTTT. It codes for CAISESWVSTGADYNSPLHF.

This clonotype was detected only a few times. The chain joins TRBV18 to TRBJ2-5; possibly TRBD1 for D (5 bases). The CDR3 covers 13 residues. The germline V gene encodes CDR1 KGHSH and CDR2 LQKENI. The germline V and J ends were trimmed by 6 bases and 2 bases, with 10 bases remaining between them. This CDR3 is CASSPDRQETQYF. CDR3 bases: TGTGCCAGCTCTCCAGACAGACAAGAGACCCAGTACTTC.

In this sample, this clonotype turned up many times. Written as DNA, the CDR3 is TGTGCCAGCAAAAAAAAGTCACCCCTCCACTTT. Protein sequence: CASKKKSPLHF. This chain uses TRBV21-1 with TRBJ1-6. TRBV21-1 is an annotated pseudogene. This CDR3 has 11 residues.

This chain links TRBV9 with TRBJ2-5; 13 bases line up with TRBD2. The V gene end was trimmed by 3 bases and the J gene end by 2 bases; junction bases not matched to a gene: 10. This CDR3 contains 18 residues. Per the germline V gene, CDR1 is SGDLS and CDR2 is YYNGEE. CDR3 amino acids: CASSGGLAGKLVQETQYF. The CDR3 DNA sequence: TGTGCCAGCAGCGGGGGACTAGCGGGAAAATTGGTACAAGAGACCCAGTACTTC. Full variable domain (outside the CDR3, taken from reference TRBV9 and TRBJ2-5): DSGVTQTPKHLITATGQRVTLRCSPRSGDLSVYWYQQSLDQGLQFLIQYYNGEERAKGNILERFSAQQFPDLHSELNLSSLELGDSALYFCASSGGLAGKLVQETQYFGPGTRLLVL.

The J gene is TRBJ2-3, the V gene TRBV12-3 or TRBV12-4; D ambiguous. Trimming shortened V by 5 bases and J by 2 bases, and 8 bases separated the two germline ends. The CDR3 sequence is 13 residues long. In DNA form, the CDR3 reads TGTGCCAGCAGTCCCGACCTCACAGATACGCAGTATTTT. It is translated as CASSPDLTDTQYF.

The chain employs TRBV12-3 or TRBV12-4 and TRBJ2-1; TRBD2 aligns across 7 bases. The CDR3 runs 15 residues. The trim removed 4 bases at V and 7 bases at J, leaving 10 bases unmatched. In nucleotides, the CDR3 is TGTGCCAGCAGTTGGGCGGGAGTCTGGAGGAATGAGCAGTTCTTC. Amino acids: CASSWAGVWRNEQFF.

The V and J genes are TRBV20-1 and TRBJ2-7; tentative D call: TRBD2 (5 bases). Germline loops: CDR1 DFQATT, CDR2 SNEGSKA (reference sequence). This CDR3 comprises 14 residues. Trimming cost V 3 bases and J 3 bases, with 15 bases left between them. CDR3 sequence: CSASPGLSGYEQYF. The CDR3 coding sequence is TGCAGTGCTAGTCCAGGACTCTCCGGCTACGAGCAGTACTTC.

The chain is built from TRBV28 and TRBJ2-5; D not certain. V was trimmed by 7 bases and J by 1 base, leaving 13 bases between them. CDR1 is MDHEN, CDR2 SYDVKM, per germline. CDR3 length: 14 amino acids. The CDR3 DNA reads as TGTGCCAGCACCCTTGGGGTCCCCCAAGAGACCCAGTACTTC. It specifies CASTLGVPQETQYF.

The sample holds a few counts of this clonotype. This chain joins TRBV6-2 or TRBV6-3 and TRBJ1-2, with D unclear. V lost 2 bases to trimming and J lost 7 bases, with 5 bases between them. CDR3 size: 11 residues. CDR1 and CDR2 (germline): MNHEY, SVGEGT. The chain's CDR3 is CASSYESGYTF. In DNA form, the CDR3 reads TGTGCCAGCAGTTACGAGAGTGGCTACACCTTC.

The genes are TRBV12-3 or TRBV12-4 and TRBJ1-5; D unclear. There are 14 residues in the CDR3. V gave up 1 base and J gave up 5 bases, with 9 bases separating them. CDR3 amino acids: CASSLDSAYQPQHF. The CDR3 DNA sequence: TGTGCCAGCAGTTTAGATTCCGCTTATCAGCCCCAGCATTTT.

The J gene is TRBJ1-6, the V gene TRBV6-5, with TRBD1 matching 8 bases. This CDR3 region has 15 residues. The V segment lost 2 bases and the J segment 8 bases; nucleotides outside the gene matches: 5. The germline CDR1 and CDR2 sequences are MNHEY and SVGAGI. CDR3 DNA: TGTGCCAGCAGTTACCGGACAGGGTTTTATTCACCCCTCCACTTT. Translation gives CASSYRTGFYSPLHF.

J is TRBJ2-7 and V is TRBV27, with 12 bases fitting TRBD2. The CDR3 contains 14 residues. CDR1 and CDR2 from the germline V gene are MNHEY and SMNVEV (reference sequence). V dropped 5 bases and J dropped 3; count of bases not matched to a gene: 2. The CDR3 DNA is TGTGCCAGCAGTCTAGCGGGGGGGTTCTACGAGCAGTACTTC. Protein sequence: CASSLAGGFYEQYF.

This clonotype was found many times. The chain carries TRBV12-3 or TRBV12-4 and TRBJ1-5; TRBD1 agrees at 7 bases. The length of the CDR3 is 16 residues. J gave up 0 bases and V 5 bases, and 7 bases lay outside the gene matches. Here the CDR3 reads CASSRDSANSNQPQHF. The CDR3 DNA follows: TGTGCCAGCAGTCGGGACAGTGCCAATAGCAATCAGCCCCAGCATTTT.

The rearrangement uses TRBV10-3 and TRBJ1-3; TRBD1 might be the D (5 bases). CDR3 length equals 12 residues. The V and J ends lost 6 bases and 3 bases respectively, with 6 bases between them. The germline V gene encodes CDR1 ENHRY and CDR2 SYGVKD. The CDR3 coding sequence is TGTGCCATCAGCAGGGATGGAAACACCATATATTTT. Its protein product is CAISRDGNTIYF.

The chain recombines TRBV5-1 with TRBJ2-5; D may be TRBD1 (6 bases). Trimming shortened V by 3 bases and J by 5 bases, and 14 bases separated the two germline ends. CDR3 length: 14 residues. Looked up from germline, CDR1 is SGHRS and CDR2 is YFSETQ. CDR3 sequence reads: CASSSQGTRETQYF. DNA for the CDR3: TGCGCCAGCAGCTCGCAAGGGACAAGGGAGACCCAGTACTTC.

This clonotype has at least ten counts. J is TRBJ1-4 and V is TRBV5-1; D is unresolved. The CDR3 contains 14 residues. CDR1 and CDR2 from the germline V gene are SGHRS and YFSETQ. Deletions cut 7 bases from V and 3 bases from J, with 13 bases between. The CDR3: CASAEQPSNEKLFF. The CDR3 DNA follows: TGCGCCAGCGCCGAACAACCTTCTAATGAAAAACTGTTTTTT.